The present entry profiles one TCR beta chain with its context. This receptor's antigen is unknown. Qualities for individual bases were not recorded, and no much larger clone is one base off. CDR1 and CDR2 are read off the germline V gene as SNHLY and FYNNEI. Measured from the cysteine to the phenylalanine, the CDR3 is 15 residues long. Left in the record is the CDR3 DNA by itself, 45 bases read in frame from the first base. V is cut back by 2 bases and J by 7 bases, with 3 bases in the junction unmatched. About 20-50 mg of tumor tissue was diced, and more than 2.5 ug of DNA was typically obtained. The study profiled bulk TCR beta-chain repertoires in matched peripheral blood, tumor and adjacent normal breast tissue taken from roughly 17 patients with early-stage breast cancer. After resection, visually identified tumor tissue was excised and placed in prechilled RNAlater. Tumor tissue (about 18-50 mg) was diced and then homogenized with a TissueLyser II in RLTplus buffer containing beta-mercaptoethanol and antifoaming agent. The Qiagen AllPrep DNA/RNA Mini kit was used to extract genomic DNA.

Each sample was amplified in two independent genomic DNA replicates, using 0.4 to 0.6 ug for blood and approximately 1.6 ug for tumor or normal breast. TCRB sequencing of genomic DNA was carried out with the ImmunoSeq Intro kit according to the manufacturer's instructions. The multiplex PCR ran for roughly 29 cycles using proprietary primers and spike-in control sequences for absolute quantification. Single-end 150-bp reads were used to sequence an 87-bp fragment spanning the CDR3 plus the flanking V and J genes. Seven samples, each with two replicates, were multiplexed per lane of an Illumina MiSeq using version 3.0 chemistry. The study's processing was this. Raw data were processed by the vendor's proprietary pipeline, with both replicates merged into one result per sample. Clonotypes were defined as productive rearrangements sharing the V-gene family, CDR3 amino acid sequence and J-gene segment. To compute clonality, the normalized Shannon entropy (Pielou evenness) of TCRB abundances was subtracted from 1. T cell density was estimated by dividing total templates by the number of input cells inferred from the DNA input amount. Recon was used with default parameters to estimate total repertoire diversity and clonality. Clonotypes with over 0.1% abundance in tumor and at least 32-fold higher abundance in tumor than in normal breast were defined as tumor-enriched. TCRdb's version of the immuneACCESS table is confined to in-frame rearrangements and falls short of the full clone set. An unresolved V gene accounts for under half of the shortfall where checked; the remainder is of unknown origin. From that table come the V and J calls and clone size; the DNA was used to work out D and trimming. The sample records 25,000 to 30,000 clones, about three fifths of which are singletons. The ten largest make up 7.5% to 9.5% of the sample.

This sample is drawn from a study of early stage breast cancer tumors (dated by TCRdb to about 2017). A note on the overall study: Of the approximately 15 invasive breast tumors, about a dozen were found to be estrogen receptor-positive, progesterone receptor-positive and HER2-negative. Of the roughly twelve ER+/PR+/HER2- tumors, eight were classified as invasive ductal carcinomas and four as invasive lobular carcinomas. On average, each sample got around 10-fold read coverage. The samples as a whole yielded some 2,500,000 detected templates, corresponding to 900,000 to 1,100,000 unique clonotypes.

The investigation overall reported the following: Repertoires from blood and normal breast were more alike than repertoires from blood and tumor, and in about 85% of the 16 patients, comparing each tissue with blood separated tumor from normal. Chain pairing and functional markers such as CD4, CD8 and FOXP3 were not captured by bulk genomic DNA sequencing of unsorted cells. Enriched TCRB sequences shared across patients were found to be mostly commonly generated sequences that were unlikely to play an important role in the tumor microenvironment. Compared with adjacent normal breast tissue, tumors had about 2.5-fold higher T cell density and higher clonality. Because the cohort was small, analysis by tumor subtype was not possible.

The receptor was isolated from a person aged 45 to 60 with breast cancer. Material for sequencing was breast tumor tissue. The chain is made from TRBV2 and TRBJ2-1, with 12 bases matching TRBD2. The CDR3 is CASSEKTSGRNEQFF. The nucleotide sequence is TGTGCCAGCAGTGAAAAAACTAGCGGGAGGAATGAGCAGTTCTTC.